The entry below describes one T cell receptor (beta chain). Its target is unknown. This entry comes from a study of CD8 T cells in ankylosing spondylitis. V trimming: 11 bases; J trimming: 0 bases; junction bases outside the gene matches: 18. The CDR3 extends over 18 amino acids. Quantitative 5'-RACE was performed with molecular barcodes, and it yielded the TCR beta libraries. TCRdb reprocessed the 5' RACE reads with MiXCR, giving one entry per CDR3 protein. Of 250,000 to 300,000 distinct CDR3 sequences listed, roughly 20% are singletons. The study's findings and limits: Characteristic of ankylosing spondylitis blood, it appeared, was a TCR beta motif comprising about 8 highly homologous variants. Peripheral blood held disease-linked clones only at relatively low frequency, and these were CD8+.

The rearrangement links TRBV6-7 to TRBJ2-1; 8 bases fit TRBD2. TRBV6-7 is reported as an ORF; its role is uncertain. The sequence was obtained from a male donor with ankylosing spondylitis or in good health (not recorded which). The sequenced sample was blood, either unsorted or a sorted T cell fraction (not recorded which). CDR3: CAFSLYVAGLSSYNEQFF. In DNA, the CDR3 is TGTGCCTTCAGTTTATATGTAGCGGGGCTGAGCTCCTACAATGAGCAGTTCTTC.